This note documents a single T cell receptor beta chain sequence. Its antigen is as yet unknown. These data belong to a study of shared clonotypes between healthy human individuals. Study-wide points: It was expected that sequencing depth would affect clonotype sharing among donors.

Assay: immunoSEQ multiplex PCR; the TCRdb copy retains only in-frame clones and omits some. The table lists about 490,000 clones, 70% to 80% of them singletons. Free of recent acute infections or vaccinations, the donors were healthy HIV-negative adults. Among the donors, all were Caucasian adults who lived in Nashville, Tennessee. Germline V gives CDR1 MNHEY, CDR2 SVGAGI. The trim removed 6 bases at V and 2 bases at J, leaving 7 bases unmatched. There are 15 residues in the CDR3. The clonotype originates from a woman between 40 and 50 years old in good health. Some clones in this sample may be carry-over from other donors' samples. Sequencing input: PBMCs. The V call is TRBV6-5, the J call TRBJ2-4; 7 nucleotides match TRBD1. The CDR3 DNA reads TGTGCCAGCAGCCGCCGACAGGGTTCCAAAAACATTCAGTACTTC. The encoded protein is CASSRRQGSKNIQYF.